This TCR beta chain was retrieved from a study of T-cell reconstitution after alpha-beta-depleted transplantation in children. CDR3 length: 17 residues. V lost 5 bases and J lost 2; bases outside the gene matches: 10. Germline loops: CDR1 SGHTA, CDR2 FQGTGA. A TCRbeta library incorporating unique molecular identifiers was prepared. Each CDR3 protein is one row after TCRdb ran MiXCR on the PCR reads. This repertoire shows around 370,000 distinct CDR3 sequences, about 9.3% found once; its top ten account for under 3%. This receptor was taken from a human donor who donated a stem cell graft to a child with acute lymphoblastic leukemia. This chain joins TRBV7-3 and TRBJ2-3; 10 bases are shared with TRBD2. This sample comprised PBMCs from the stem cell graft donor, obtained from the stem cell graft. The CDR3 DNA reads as TGTGCCAGCAGCGGACTAGGAGCGGGAGGGCCCACAGATACGCAGTATTTT. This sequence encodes CASSGLGAGGPTDTQYF.